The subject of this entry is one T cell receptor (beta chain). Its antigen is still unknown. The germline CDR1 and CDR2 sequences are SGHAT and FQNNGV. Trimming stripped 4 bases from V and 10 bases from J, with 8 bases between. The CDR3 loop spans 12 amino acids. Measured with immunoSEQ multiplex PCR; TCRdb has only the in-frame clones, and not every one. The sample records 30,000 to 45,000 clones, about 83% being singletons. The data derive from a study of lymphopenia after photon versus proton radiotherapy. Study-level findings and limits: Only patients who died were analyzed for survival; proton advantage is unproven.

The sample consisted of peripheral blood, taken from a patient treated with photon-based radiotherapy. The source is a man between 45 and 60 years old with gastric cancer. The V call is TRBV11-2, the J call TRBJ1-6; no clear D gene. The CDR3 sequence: CASSSTLSPLHF. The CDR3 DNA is TGTGCCAGCAGCTCTACATTGTCACCCCTCCACTTT.